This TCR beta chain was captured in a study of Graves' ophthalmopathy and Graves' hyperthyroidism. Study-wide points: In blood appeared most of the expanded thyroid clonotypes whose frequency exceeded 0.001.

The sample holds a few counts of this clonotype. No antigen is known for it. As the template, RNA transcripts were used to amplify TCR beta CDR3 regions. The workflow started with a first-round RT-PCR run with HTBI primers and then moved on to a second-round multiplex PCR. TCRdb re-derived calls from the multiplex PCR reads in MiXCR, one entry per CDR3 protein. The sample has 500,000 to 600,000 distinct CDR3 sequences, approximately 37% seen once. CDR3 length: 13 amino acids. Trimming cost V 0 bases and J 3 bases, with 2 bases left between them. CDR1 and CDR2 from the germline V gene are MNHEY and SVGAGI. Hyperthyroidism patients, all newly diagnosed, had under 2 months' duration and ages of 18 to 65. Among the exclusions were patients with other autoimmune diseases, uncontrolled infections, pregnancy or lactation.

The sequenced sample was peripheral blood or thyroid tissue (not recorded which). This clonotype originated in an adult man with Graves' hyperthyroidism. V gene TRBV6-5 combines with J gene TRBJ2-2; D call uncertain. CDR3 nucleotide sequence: TGTGCCAGCAGTTACTCTTACACCGGGGAGCTGTTTTTT. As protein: CASSYSYTGELFF.